The rows below give T cell receptor beta chains drawn from one sample of a study of monozygotic twins with inflammatory bowel disease. From the 5' RACE reads, TCRdb lists one entry per CDR3 protein and no DNA. The sample yields 300,000 to 400,000 distinct CDR3 sequences, of which the top ten take up approximately 2.4%. The specimen sequenced was blood. Receptors originate from a human donor with ulcerative colitis or Crohn's disease, or a healthy co-twin of an affected twin (not recorded which). The CDR3 runs from the conserved cysteine through the conserved F or W.

v_call	j_call	cdr3_aa
TRBV2	TRBJ2-2	CASSVQGPGGTGELFF
TRBV7-3	TRBJ1-1	CASKGAGFVGTEAFF
TRBV12-3/TRBV12-4	TRBJ2-5	CASSPPTGGQETQYF
TRBV3-1	TRBJ2-1	CASSQEGLVYNEQFF
TRBV7-9	TRBJ2-5	CASSLSSGQETQYF
TRBV20-1	TRBJ1-5	CSAKTGTGSNQPQHF
TRBV6-1	TRBJ2-1	CASSLRRDRHNEQFF
TRBV15	TRBJ2-7	CATSSGTKSYEQYF
TRBV20-1	TRBJ2-3	CSAREGSGTDTQYF
TRBV27	TRBJ1-5	CASGVTGDNQPQHF
TRBV29-1	TRBJ1-2	CSVLRQGRYGYTF
TRBV6-2/TRBV6-3	TRBJ2-5	CASSGWRTSGEETQYF
TRBV27	TRBJ2-1	CASSFGRVSSYNEQFF
TRBV7-2	TRBJ1-2	CASSRGGAYGYTF
TRBV5-6	TRBJ2-7	CASSLGAGQGIDEQYF
TRBV4-3	TRBJ2-3	CASSQNSPSTDTQYF
TRBV5-1	TRBJ2-5	CASSFQSSQETQYF
TRBV6-5	TRBJ2-5	CASSLVSGGRETQYF
TRBV3-1	TRBJ2-7	CASSPDRSFFSYEQYF
TRBV27	TRBJ2-7	CASSFPGQGYEQYF
TRBV29-1	TRBJ2-4	CSVVGRLAKNIQYF
TRBV20-1	TRBJ2-5	CSASNPREGETQYF
TRBV12-3/TRBV12-4	TRBJ2-5	CASTLRTASGTQYF
TRBV12-3/TRBV12-4	TRBJ2-1	CASSLTRTSGGDNEQFF
TRBV20-1	TRBJ1-2	CSATETGSYGYTF
TRBV20-1	TRBJ1-1	CSASRGRLNTEAFF
TRBV5-1	TRBJ2-1	CASSLAVDNEQFF
TRBV20-1	TRBJ2-3	CSAIRLAGGSSTDTQYF
TRBV4-3	TRBJ2-5	CASSPLGGGQETQYF
TRBV5-1	TRBJ2-7	CASSLFGQEVTYEQYF
TRBV20-1	TRBJ2-1	CSARGLGEQFF
TRBV4-3	TRBJ2-7	CASSQVPGRGGRAYEQYF
TRBV18	TRBJ2-1	CASSPQYDSYNEQFF
TRBV12-3/TRBV12-4	TRBJ2-5	CASSLTGGSETQYF
TRBV5-1	TRBJ1-1	CASKRTEGLEAFF
TRBV13	TRBJ2-1	CASSFQIRVPNEQFF
TRBV18	TRBJ2-5	CASSAALSETQYF
TRBV12-5	TRBJ2-1	CASGGSDNQQFF
TRBV29-1	TRBJ2-3	CSVGQGSTDTQYF
TRBV4-1	TRBJ2-7	CASSQGPSGERNEQYF
TRBV7-3	TRBJ2-3	CASSLIGGGLGTDTQYF
TRBV20-1	TRBJ2-7	CSARSGSSYEQYF
TRBV5-1	TRBJ1-4	CASSPGTGLNEKLFF
TRBV7-2	TRBJ2-5	CASSSNIGETQYF
TRBV10-3	TRBJ1-1	CAISPRTENTEAFF
TRBV5-1	TRBJ2-3	CASSPEGDTQYF
TRBV4-1	TRBJ2-7	CASSQALLGYEQYF
TRBV4-3	TRBJ2-7	CASSHGLRYEQYF
TRBV3-1	TRBJ2-1	CASTQGRGNEQFF
TRBV20-1	TRBJ1-4	CSAQGAFFATNEKLFF
TRBV7-2	TRBJ2-1	CASSGLAEYNEQFF
TRBV7-2	TRBJ2-1	CASSVGLSSSYNEQFF
TRBV5-6	TRBJ2-3	CASSQDRGQADTQYF
TRBV6-6	TRBJ2-7	CASSSARSYEQYF